This TCR beta chain is from a study of regulatory T cells in long-lasting Graves disease. This clonotype was observed many times. Its specificity is unknown. TCR beta libraries were built with iRepertoire HTBI primers and Arm-PCR of CDR3 regions. TCRdb used MiXCR to reprocess the multiplex PCR reads, holding one entry per CDR3 protein. The sample contains approximately 440,000 distinct CDR3 sequences, under 20% of which appear only once. The germline CDR1 and CDR2 sequences are MNHEY and SMNVEV (reference sequence). Trimming took 4 bases from V and 0 from J, leaving 19 bases between them. This CDR3 has 17 residues. General study results and limits: Under persistent disease, TRBV28, TRBJ1-2 and TRBJ2-5 were used preferentially. Accuracy was perhaps lowered by the small sample size.

Documented time point: newly diagnosed GD, antithyroid drugs for less than 3 months. PBMC RNA was the source of the TCR library. This sample also appeared in a second study, on T cells in Graves' hyperthyroidism and ophthalmopathy. As reported in that work: It was considered stable Graves' hyperthyroidism when ophthalmopathy did not progress within 18 months.

This sequence joins TRBV27 and TRBJ2-7; D is tentatively TRBD1 or TRBD2 (6 bases each). This clonotype was sampled from a man aged 40-49 years with Graves disease. The sequencing used peripheral blood mononuclear cells (PBMCs), collected at new diagnosis, from a patient treated with antithyroid drugs. The CDR3 protein is CASSSRGGPWSSYEQYF. The CDR3 DNA sequence: TGTGCCAGCAGTTCACGAGGGGGGCCTTGGAGCTCCTACGAGCAGTACTTC.